A selection of T cell receptor beta chains follows, all from one sample in a study of T cells in Graves' hyperthyroidism and ophthalmopathy. One entry per CDR3 protein, called by TCRdb with MiXCR from the multiplex PCR reads. Here the sample spans some 180,000 distinct CDR3 sequences, over 15% being singletons. Specimen: blood. Receptors originate from a woman aged 50 to 60 with Graves' hyperthyroidism. The CDR3 runs from the conserved cysteine through the conserved F or W. D genes are given only for firm matches. Clone size is stated in some rows and not others, as once, few, many or a class when expanded.

TRBD1 TRBJ2-1 TRBV6-1 many CASSPGQGFSEQFF TGTGCCAGCAGTCCGGGACAGGGGTTCAGTGAGCAGTTCTTC
- TRBJ1-1 TRBV7-9 - CASSLDDGYTEAFF TGTGCCAGCAGCTTAGATGACGGTTACACTGAAGCTTTCTTT
- TRBJ2-3 TRBV20-1 many CSAKDYDFTDTQYF TGCAGTGCTAAGGACTACGATTTCACAGATACGCAGTATTTT
TRBD2 TRBJ2-7 TRBV6-1 many CASSSAGRGSYEQYF TGTGCCAGCAGTTCTGCGGGGAGGGGATCCTACGAGCAGTACTTC
- TRBJ1-6 TRBV2 - CASSEVRLFVRKNSPLHF TGTGCCAGCAGTGAAGTTAGGTTGTTCGTGAGGAAGAATTCACCCCTCCACTTT
TRBD1 TRBJ1-5 TRBV29-1 - CSVSTGSSNQPQHF TGCAGCGTTTCGACAGGGTCCAGCAATCAGCCCCAGCATTTT
TRBD2 TRBJ2-1 TRBV7-2 - CASSLAASGITEQFF TGTGCCAGCAGCTTAGCAGCTAGCGGGATCACTGAGCAGTTCTTC
TRBD2 TRBJ2-2 TRBV4-1 - CAPGGVYSGELFF TGCGCCCCCGGGGGGGTTTATTCCGGGGAGCTGTTTTTT
- TRBJ2-2 TRBV7-8 - CASSLAYSGLENTGELFF TGTGCCAGCAGCTTAGCGTACTCGGGTCTGGAGAACACCGGGGAGCTGTTTTTT
- TRBJ1-1 TRBV6-1 many CASSGTALNTEAFF TGTGCCAGCAGTGGGACAGCCCTGAACACTGAAGCTTTCTTT
TRBD1 TRBJ2-3 TRBV5-1 many CASSSTDRARPSTDTQYF TGCGCCAGCAGCTCCACGGACAGGGCCCGACCCTCCACAGATACGCAGTATTTT
TRBD2 TRBJ2-3 TRBV24-1 many CATSDPSGGTDTQYF TGTGCCACCAGTGATCCTAGCGGTGGGACAGATACGCAGTATTTT
- TRBJ1-3 TRBV6-1 few CASILGISGNTIYF TGTGCCAGCATTCTCGGGATCTCTGGAAACACCATATATTTT
- TRBJ2-7 TRBV20-1 many CSAGGGGHEQYF TGCAGTGCAGGGGGAGGTGGTCACGAGCAGTACTTC
- TRBJ2-7 TRBV10-3 many CAISGGGGLDEQYF TGTGCCATCAGTGGAGGGGGGGGGCTGGACGAGCAGTACTTC
TRBD1 TRBJ1-1 TRBV4-1 many CASSQEGGRGTNTEAFF TGCGCCAGCAGCCAAGAAGGGGGCCGGGGTACGAACACTGAAGCTTTCTTT
- TRBJ1-2 TRBV19 few CASSDQVGQSYGYTF TGTGCCAGTAGTGACCAAGTAGGGCAGAGCTATGGCTACACCTTC